In its sample, the clone carrying this TCR beta chain was seen once. What it binds is unknown. The germline V and J ends were trimmed by 5 bases and 2 bases, with 9 bases remaining between them. The CDR3 loop spans 13 amino acids. Looked up from germline, CDR1 is PRHDT and CDR2 is FYEKMQ (reference sequence). The record originates from a study of OX40 agonist ivuxolimab in advanced cancers. Broader study findings: Clones of CD4+ and CD8+ blood T cells grew by week 6 at doses of 0.1 to 3.0 mg/kg. Clonal expansion was among the lowest in partial responders at 0.1-3.0 mg/kg, especially CD8+.

The protocol was immunoSEQ multiplex PCR, while the TCRdb copy is restricted to in-frame clones and leaves out a portion. The sample has roughly 61,000 clones; about 90% are singletons. This receptor was identified in an adult with an advanced solid tumor such as melanoma, head and neck, liver or kidney cancer. Source: CD4+ or CD8+ T cells sorted from blood, taken in a trial of the OX40 agonist ivuxolimab. This chain connects TRBV13 to TRBJ2-5, with D unclear. The CDR3 region is CASSRDQQETQYF. Here the CDR3 DNA reads TGTGCCAGCAGCAGAGACCAGCAAGAGACCCAGTACTTC.